Listed here are 17 T cell receptor beta chains from one sample, sequenced in a study of CD8 T cells in ankylosing spondylitis. TCRdb used MiXCR to reprocess the 5' RACE reads, holding one entry per CDR3 protein. The data show about 400,000 distinct CDR3 sequences, approximately 20% seen once. General observations from the study: Seemingly distinctive of ankylosing spondylitis blood was a TCR beta motif formed by eight highly homologous variants.

For these receptors, no antigen is known. Sequenced: blood, either unsorted or a sorted T cell fraction (not recorded which). The receptors derive from a male donor with ankylosing spondylitis.

This chain joins TRBV9 and TRBJ2-1; 10 nucleotides align to TRBD1. The CDR3 sequence is 15 residues long. The trim removed 2 bases at V and 10 bases at J, leaving 9 bases unmatched. Germline values: CDR1 SGDLS, CDR2 YYNGEE. CDR3 sequence: CASSVRGPTGGEQFF. CDR3 in DNA: TGTGCCAGCAGCGTCCGAGGGCCGACAGGGGGCGAGCAGTTCTTC.

This clonotype was counted a few times. This chain links TRBV11-3 with TRBJ1-1; D gene ambiguous. Trimming pared 5 bases from V and 3 bases from J, leaving 10 bases between. The CDR3 is 13 residues long. The germline V gene encodes CDR1 SGHNT and CDR2 YENEEA. The CDR3 nucleotides read TGTGCCAGCAGCCCTCAGATAGACACTGAAGCTTTCTTT. Translation gives CASSPQIDTEAFF.

V and J are TRBV6-1 and TRBJ2-1, with TRBD2 identical over 9 bases. This CDR3 is 19 amino acids long. Germline V gene lookup returns CDR1 MNHNS and CDR2 SASEGT. Germline trimming cut 3 bases from V and 4 bases from J; bases unmatched to any gene: 16. The CDR3 coding sequence is TGTGCCAGCAGTGATAGGGGGCTAGCGGGAACTCAAGCTTACAATGAGCAGTTCTTC. Its protein product is CASSDRGLAGTQAYNEQFF.

The rearrangement joins TRBV19 to TRBJ1-1, with TRBD1 matching 7 bases. J gave up 5 bases and V 6 bases, and 9 bases lay outside the gene matches. The CDR3 sequence is 14 residues long. Looked up from germline, CDR1 is LNHDA and CDR2 is SQIVND (reference sequence). This CDR3 is CASSLEKGATEAFF. As DNA, the CDR3 is TGTGCCAGTAGCCTTGAAAAGGGGGCTACTGAAGCTTTCTTT.

The table lists this clonotype with a few counts. The rearrangement joins TRBV15 to TRBJ2-1, with a weak D call TRBD2 (6 bases). The CDR3 has 17 residues. The germline gives CDR1 LNHNV, CDR2 YYDKDF (reference sequence). V lost 0 bases to trimming and J lost 1 base, with 13 bases between them. CDR3 in amino acids: CATSRDHGGLSYNEQFF. CDR3 nucleotide sequence: TGTGCCACCAGCAGAGATCACGGGGGTTTATCCTACAATGAGCAGTTCTTC. Combining the CDR3 with reference TRBV15 and TRBJ2-1 gives the whole variable domain DAMVIQNPRYQVTQFGKPVTLSCSQTLNHNVMYWYQQKSSQAPKLLFHYYDKDFNNEADTPDNFQSRRPNTSFCFLDIRSPGLGDTAMYLCATSRDHGGLSYNEQFFGPGTRLTVL.

The chain joins TRBV6-2 or TRBV6-3 to TRBJ1-1; D remains ambiguous. Deletions cut 2 bases from V and 1 base from J, with 8 bases between. The CDR3 is 14 amino acids. CDR1 and CDR2 from the germline V gene are MNHEY and SVGEGT. The CDR3 DNA sequence: TGTGCCAGCAGTTACAAGAGGAGGAACACTGAAGCTTTCTTT. Amino acid sequence: CASSYKRRNTEAFF.

This clonotype was seen more than once but under ten times. The chain employs TRBV4-3 and TRBJ2-1, with 11 bases that match TRBD2. Germline V gene sequence: CDR1 LGHNA, CDR2 YSLEER. CDR3 length: 19 residues. Losses at the gene ends were 0 bases for V and 7 bases for J; bases not matched to a gene: 14. The DNA of the CDR3 is TGCGCCAGCAGCCAAGATGGGGTAGCGGGAGGGCCTCGAGGTAATGAGCAGTTCTTC. It specifies CASSQDGVAGGPRGNEQFF.

The sample holds a few counts of this clonotype. This chain uses TRBV5-5 with TRBJ2-1; D is ambiguous. Germline lookup yields CDR1 SGHKS and CDR2 YYEKEE (reference sequence). Trimming stripped 4 bases from V and 8 bases from J, with 13 bases between. This CDR3 region has 13 residues. CDR3: CASSPLSMDEQFF. CDR3 DNA: TGTGCCAGCAGCCCCCTAAGTATGGATGAGCAGTTCTTC.

The chain has TRBV3-1 and TRBJ2-7; no reliable D call. The CDR3 is 13 residues long. Trimming took 2 bases from V and 2 from J, leaving 7 bases between them. Per germline, CDR1 LGHDT and CDR2 YNNKEL (reference sequence). Here the CDR3 DNA reads TGTGCCAGCAGCCAACCAGGAGCCTACGAGCAGTACTTC. Protein product: CASSQPGAYEQYF.

The rearrangement links TRBV29-1 to TRBJ1-1; D is unresolved. CDR3 length: 13 residues. CDR1 and CDR2 (germline): SQVTM, ANQGSEA. Trimming pared 3 bases from V and 1 base from J, leaving 9 bases between. The CDR3 spells CSVERQPNTEAFF. The CDR3 DNA follows: TGCAGCGTTGAGCGGCAGCCGAACACTGAAGCTTTCTTT. The full variable domain, completed using reference TRBV29-1 and TRBJ1-1, is SAVISQKPSRDICQRGTSLTIQCQVDSQVTMMFWYRQQPGQSLTLIATANQGSEATYESGFVIDKFPISRPNLTFSTLTVSNMSPEDSSIYLCSVERQPNTEAFFGQGTRLTVV.

This clonotype has a handful of counts. The chain uses TRBV7-2 and TRBJ1-5; the D is unclear. Germline CDR1 reads SGHTA; CDR2 reads FQGNSA. The germline V and J ends were trimmed by 1 base and 1 base, with 5 bases remaining between them. The CDR3 has 14 residues. The CDR3 DNA is TGTGCCAGCAGCTTAGTAGAGAGCAATCAGCCCCAGCATTTT. Translating gives CASSLVESNQPQHF. The whole variable domain, filled in from reference TRBV7-2 and TRBJ1-5, reads GAGVSQSPSNKVTEKGKDVELRCDPISGHTALYWYRQSLGQGLEFLIYFQGNSAPDKSGLPSDRFSAERTGGSVSTLTIQRTQQEDSAVYLCASSLVESNQPQHFGDGTRLSIL.

This clonotype was counted a few times. This chain joins TRBV5-5 and TRBJ2-5; no definite D call. Germline CDR1 is SGHKS and CDR2 is YYEKEE (reference sequence). This CDR3 contains 18 residues. V lost 2 bases, J lost 2 bases, and 22 bases lay in between. CDR3: CASSFRVFGVPGQETQYF. CDR3 DNA: TGTGCCAGCAGCTTTAGGGTTTTTGGGGTCCCAGGTCAAGAGACCCAGTACTTC.

V gene TRBV12-3 or TRBV12-4 combines with J gene TRBJ2-3, with D maybe TRBD2 (5 bases). V was pared by 5 bases and J by 4 bases, with 13 bases between. The CDR3 is made up of 14 amino acids. CDR3 in DNA: TGTGCCAGCAGTAAGGACTGGATGTCAGATACGCAGTATTTT. As protein: CASSKDWMSDTQYF.

About this clonotype itself: A much larger clonotype is one base distant, so this may be a read error. The genes are TRBV6-6 and TRBJ2-7; D remains unclear. CDR1 is MNHNY, CDR2 SVGAGI, per germline (reference sequence). CDR3 length: 11 amino acids. Trimming took 5 bases from V and 3 from J, leaving 5 bases between them. In DNA form, the CDR3 reads TGTGCCAGCAGTAACCACTACGAGCAGTACTTC. It yields the protein CASSNHYEQYF.

V is TRBV5-1 and J is TRBJ1-1; D possibly corresponds to TRBD1 (5 bases). V was pared by 1 base and J by 0 bases, with 7 bases between. The CDR3 consists of 14 residues. Germline CDR1 is SGHRS and CDR2 is YFSETQ. DNA for the CDR3: TGCGCCAGCAGCTTGCTGACAGTGAACACTGAAGCTTTCTTT. Translated, it gives CASSLLTVNTEAFF.

This clonotype was counted a single time. This chain uses TRBV6-1 with TRBJ2-4, with D hard to call. The germline V gene encodes CDR1 MNHNS and CDR2 SASEGT. This CDR3 has 14 residues. Deletions cut 7 bases from V and 0 bases from J, with 10 bases between. Here the CDR3 DNA reads TGTGCCAGCATCGCGGAGCAAGCCAAAAACATTCAGTACTTC. This codes for CASIAEQAKNIQYF.

The rearrangement uses TRBV25-1 and TRBJ2-7; 9 nucleotides agree with TRBD2. Germline assignment: CDR1 MGHDK and CDR2 SYGVNS. V shed 0 bases and J 0 bases; nucleotides not matched to a gene: 3. The CDR3 totals 16 residues. In DNA form, the CDR3 reads TGTGCCAGCAGTGAATATGGGACTAGCTCCTCCTACGAGCAGTACTTC. This sequence encodes CASSEYGTSSSYEQYF.